This T cell receptor (beta chain) was documented in a study of siplizumab effects on memory and regulatory T cells. Study-level findings and limits: Alloreactive sequences traceable to unstimulated CD4+ memory cells were significantly reduced by siplizumab. Greater diversity than memory cells seemed evident in naive T cells, which also appeared to be major alloresponse contributors. Poor capture below about 10^-5 frequency left most alloreactive clones unmapped to unstimulated subsets.

Notes on this clone: Its antigen is currently unknown.

Germline values: CDR1 SGHRS, CDR2 YFSETQ. This CDR3 is built from 17 residues. V lost 0 bases and J lost 5, with 19 bases in between. TCRdb keeps only in-frame clones here, not all; method: immunoSEQ multiplex PCR. This sample has about 87,000 clones; 85% to 90% occur once, and the top ten carry about 16%. Sequenced: CD4+ T cells sorted from blood. The receptor's source is a human donor in good health. The chain carries TRBV5-1 and TRBJ2-3; a weak D match, TRBD2 (6 bases). The CDR3 sequence: CASSLAISGEGGDTQYF. CDR3 sequence (DNA): TGCGCCAGCAGCTTGGCGATTAGCGGTGAGGGTGGAGATACGCAGTATTTT. Full variable domain (remainder filled in from reference TRBV5-1 and TRBJ2-3): KAGVTQTPRYLIKTRGQQVTLSCSPISGHRSVSWYQQTPGQGLQFLFEYFSETQRNKGNFPGRFSGRQFSNSRSEMNVSTLELGDSALYLCASSLAISGEGGDTQYFGPGTRLTVL.